The T cell receptor beta chain under discussion was sequenced for a study of identical twins. This clonotype was seen only a few times. What it binds is not known. This CDR3 is 14 amino acids long. CDR1 is SGHVS and CDR2 is FQNEAQ in the germline V gene. Trimming pared 6 bases from V and 2 bases from J, leaving 13 bases between. TCRdb itself ran the 5' RACE reads through MiXCR, one entry per CDR3 protein. The sample lists roughly 770,000 distinct CDR3 sequences; 15% to 20% were seen once. Study results and caveats: Zero-insertion analyses were open to partial confounding by invariant MAIT and iNKT cells.

These data were also filed under a second study, of T cells expressing NK-cell markers. That report adds: Sorted CD3+CD56+NKG2C+, CD3+CD56+NKG2C- and CD3+CD56-NKG2C+ T cells provided the TCR beta repertoires. Roughly 6 of the donors carried dominant NKG2C+ clonotypes that took up 1.0-7.0% of their CD8+ T cells.

Sequenced: PBMCs. The chain carries TRBV7-8 and TRBJ1-2, with a tentative D call TRBD1 (6 bases). The clonotype was recovered from a woman between 18 and 30 years old in good health. The CDR3 DNA is TGTGCCAGCAGTAGAGACAGGCAGAACTATGGCTACACCTTC. This gives the protein CASSRDRQNYGYTF.